There are many counts of the clone carrying this T cell receptor beta chain. Trimming removed 1 base at V and 5 bases at J, with 14 bases between. Germline V CDR1 and CDR2: DFQATT, SNEGSKA (reference sequence). The CDR3 runs to 15 residues. Amplification targeted the TCR beta CDR3 regions, with RNA transcripts as the source material. First-round RT-PCR employed HTBI primers, with a second-round multiplex PCR after it. TCRdb re-called the multiplex PCR reads through MiXCR, storing one row per CDR3 protein. The sample consists of approximately 540,000 distinct CDR3 sequences, less than 40% of them appearing once. These data come from a study of Graves' ophthalmopathy and Graves' hyperthyroidism.

Specimen: peripheral blood or thyroid tissue (not recorded which). V gene TRBV20-1 combines with J gene TRBJ2-2, with D uncertain. This clonotype originated in an adult man with Graves' hyperthyroidism. Written as DNA, the CDR3 is TGCAGTGCTAGAGGAGGCCCCCCTAGAACCGGGGAGCTGTTTTTT. Residues: CSARGGPPRTGELFF.